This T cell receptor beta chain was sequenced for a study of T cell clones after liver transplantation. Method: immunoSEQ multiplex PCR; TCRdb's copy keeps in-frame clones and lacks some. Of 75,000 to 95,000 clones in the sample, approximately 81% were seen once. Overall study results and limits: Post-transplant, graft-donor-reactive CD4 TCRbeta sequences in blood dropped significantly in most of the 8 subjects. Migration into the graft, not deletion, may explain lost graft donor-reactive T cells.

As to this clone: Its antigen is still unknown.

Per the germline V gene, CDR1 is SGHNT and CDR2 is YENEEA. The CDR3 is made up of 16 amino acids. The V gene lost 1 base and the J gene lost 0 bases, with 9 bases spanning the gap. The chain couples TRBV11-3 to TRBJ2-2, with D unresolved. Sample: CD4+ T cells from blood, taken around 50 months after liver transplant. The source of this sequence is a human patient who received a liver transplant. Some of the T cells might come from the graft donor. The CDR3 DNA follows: TGTGCCAGCAGCTTAGCCGCACACGCGAACACCGGGGAGCTGTTTTTT. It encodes CASSLAAHANTGELFF.